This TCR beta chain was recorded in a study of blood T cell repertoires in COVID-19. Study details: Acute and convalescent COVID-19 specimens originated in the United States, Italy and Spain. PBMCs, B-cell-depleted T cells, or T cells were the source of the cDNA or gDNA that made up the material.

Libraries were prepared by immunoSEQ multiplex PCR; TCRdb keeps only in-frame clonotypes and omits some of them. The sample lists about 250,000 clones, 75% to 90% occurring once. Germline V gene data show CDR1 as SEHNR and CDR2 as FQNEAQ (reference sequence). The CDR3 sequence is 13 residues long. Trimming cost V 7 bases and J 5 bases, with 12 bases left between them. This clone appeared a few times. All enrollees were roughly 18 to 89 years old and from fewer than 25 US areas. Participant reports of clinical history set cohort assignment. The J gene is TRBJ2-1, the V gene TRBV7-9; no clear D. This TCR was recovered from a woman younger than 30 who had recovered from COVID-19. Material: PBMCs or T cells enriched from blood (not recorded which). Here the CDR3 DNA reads TGTGCCAGCAAGTTCGCCAGCGACAATGAGCAGTTCTTC. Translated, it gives CASKFASDNEQFF. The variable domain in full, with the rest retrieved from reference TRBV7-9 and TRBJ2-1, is DTGVSQNPRHKITKRGQNVTFRCDPISEHNRLYWYRQTLGQGPEFLTYFQNEAQLEKSRLLSDRFSAERPKGSFSTLEIQRTEQGDSAMYLCASKFASDNEQFFGPGTRLTVL.